The 15 T cell receptor beta chains given below trace back to one sample, sequenced in a study of T cells in Graves' hyperthyroidism and ophthalmopathy. RNA transcripts provided the source from which TCR beta CDR3 regions were amplified. First-round RT-PCR targeting the TCR CDR3 was performed with the HTBI primer set. TCRdb reprocessed the multiplex PCR reads via MiXCR and lists one record per CDR3 protein. The profile covers about 700,000 distinct CDR3 sequences, with around 15% appearing a single time and roughly 10% taken by the ten largest. Sequenced sample: blood. These receptors originate from a woman aged 18 to 35 with Graves' hyperthyroidism.

This clonotype was seen only a few times. The V call is TRBV5-1, the J call TRBJ2-6, with 7 bases aligning to TRBD2. In germline, CDR1 is SGHRS, CDR2 YFSETQ. V was pared by 3 bases and J by 3 bases, with 6 bases of the junction left unmatched. The CDR3 spans 16 residues. Here the CDR3 reads CASSSGGLSGANVLTF. CDR3 nucleotides: TGCGCCAGCAGCTCCGGGGGGTTGAGTGGGGCCAACGTCCTGACTTTC.

In this sample, this clonotype turned up many times. The CDR3 spells CASSLNPLDRQETQYF. The CDR3 DNA sequence: TGTGCCAGCAGCTTAAACCCCTTGGACCGCCAAGAGACCCAGTACTTC. The gene calls are TRBV7-3 and TRBJ2-5; D is unresolved. Germline-derived CDR1 and CDR2 are SGHTA and FQGTGA. There are 16 residues in the CDR3. V lost 1 base, J lost 1 base, and 13 bases lay in between.

This clonotype was seen a handful of times. The chain has TRBV11-2 and TRBJ2-1; 10 nucleotides align to TRBD2. V lost 3 bases and J lost 8; bases outside the gene matches: 7. The germline V gene encodes CDR1 SGHAT and CDR2 FQNNGV. This CDR3 region has 15 residues. The CDR3 region has the DNA TGTGCCAGCAGCTTCAGCAGCGGGAGGGCCCATGAGCAGTTCTTC. Amino acid sequence: CASSFSSGRAHEQFF.

This clonotype was picked up a small number of times. This sequence joins TRBV4-2 and TRBJ2-1; D perhaps matches TRBD2 (5 bases). This CDR3 is built from 15 residues. Trimming took 1 base from V and 7 from J, leaving 14 bases between them. The germline V gene encodes CDR1 LGHNA and CDR2 YNFKEQ. Written as DNA, the CDR3 is TGTGCCAGCAGCCAAGCCAACGGGAATGAGAATGAGCAGTTCTTC. Amino acid sequence: CASSQANGNENEQFF.

This chain uses TRBV5-1 with TRBJ2-3; tentatively, D is TRBD2 (6 bases). The V gene lost 4 bases and the J gene lost 10 bases, with 19 bases spanning the gap. CDR1 and CDR2 (germline): SGHRS, YFSETQ. The CDR3 is 14 amino acids. CDR3 protein: CASSRTEGLSAQYF. The DNA of the CDR3 is TGCGCCAGCAGCCGAACCGAGGGACTCTCTGCGCAGTATTTT.

This clonotype appeared a few times. The chain recombines TRBV6-2 or TRBV6-3 with TRBJ2-1, with D possibly matching TRBD1 (6 bases). This CDR3 is 16 amino acids long. V lost 4 bases to trimming and J lost 6 bases, with 19 bases between them. CDR1 is MNHEY, CDR2 SVGEGT, per germline. CDR3 in DNA: TGTGCCAGCAGTTTCGCCCTCGGAGGCAGGGGCAATGAGCAGTTCTTC. As protein: CASSFALGGRGNEQFF.

The sample holds a few counts of this clonotype. V and J are TRBV20-1 and TRBJ2-7; D not resolved. The CDR3 has 13 residues. The germline V gene encodes CDR1 DFQATT and CDR2 SNEGSKA (reference sequence). The germline V and J ends were trimmed by 5 bases and 0 bases, with 11 bases remaining between them. CDR3 sequence: CSASRVDSYEQYF. Here the CDR3 DNA reads TGCAGTGCTTCTCGGGTGGACTCCTACGAGCAGTACTTC.

The chain carries TRBV7-3 and TRBJ2-2; 7 bases are shared with TRBD2. The CDR3 is 15 residues long. Germline trimming cut 3 bases from V and 6 bases from J; bases unmatched to any gene: 7. Germline V gives CDR1 SGHTA, CDR2 FQGTGA. CDR3 nucleotides: TGTGCCAGCAGCTTCCAGGCGGGAGTTCCCGGGGAGCTGTTTTTT. Amino acid sequence: CASSFQAGVPGELFF.

This clonotype has just a few counts. V usage is TRBV30 and J usage is TRBJ1-1; weak D call: TRBD1 (5 bases). Germline loops: CDR1 GTSNPN, CDR2 SVGIG (reference sequence). This CDR3 region has 13 residues. V lost 0 bases and J lost 3, with 8 bases in between. The CDR3 is CAWSVQVYTEAFF. CDR3 coding DNA: TGTGCCTGGAGTGTACAGGTGTACACTGAAGCTTTCTTT.

This sequence joins TRBV12-3 or TRBV12-4 and TRBJ2-5; D might be TRBD1 (5 bases). Trimming stripped 4 bases from V and 5 bases from J, with 8 bases between. The CDR3 spans 12 residues. CDR3 in amino acids: CASSSGAETQYF. The CDR3 nucleotides are TGTGCCAGCAGTTCTGGGGCCGAGACCCAGTACTTC.

In this sample, this clonotype turned up many times. CDR3 coding DNA: TGTGCCAGCAGTGATGTCCAGGGAAGATTTCAGCCCCAGCATTTT. Amino acids: CASSDVQGRFQPQHF. The chain carries TRBV2 and TRBJ1-5; a weak D match, TRBD1 (5 bases). CDR3 length equals 15 residues. Germline V lookup: CDR1 SNHLY, CDR2 FYNNEI. V lost 3 bases, J lost 6 bases, and 15 bases lay in between. The variable domain in full, with the rest retrieved from reference TRBV2 and TRBJ1-5, is EPEVTQTPSHQVTQMGQEVILRCVPISNHLYFYWYRQILGQKVEFLVSFYNNEISEKSEIFDDQFSVERPDGSNFTLKIRSTKLEDSAMYFCASSDVQGRFQPQHFGDGTRLSIL.

This clonotype occurred a few times. The chain joins TRBV20-1 to TRBJ2-1; 14 bases line up with TRBD2. The junction had 10 bases not matched to a gene; V was cut back by 4 bases and J by 8 bases. CDR1 is DFQATT and CDR2 is SNEGSKA in the germline V gene (reference sequence). This CDR3 has 16 amino acids. The CDR3 spells CSAIPGLAGVIDEQFF. The CDR3 bases are TGCAGTGCTATACCGGGACTAGCGGGAGTTATAGATGAGCAGTTCTTC.

This clonotype has a handful of counts. This chain links TRBV29-1 with TRBJ1-2, with unresolved D. V was shortened by 7 bases and J by 2 bases, with 17 bases between the two germline ends. The CDR3 sequence is 14 residues long. Germline V gene lookup returns CDR1 SQVTM and CDR2 ANQGSEA. The CDR3 region has the DNA TGCAGCGCCGGCCCGAAGACGGCCAACTATGGCTACACCTTC. Its protein is CSAGPKTANYGYTF. Full variable domain (remainder filled in from reference TRBV29-1 and TRBJ1-2): SAVISQKPSRDICQRGTSLTIQCQVDSQVTMMFWYRQQPGQSLTLIATANQGSEATYESGFVIDKFPISRPNLTFSTLTVSNMSPEDSSIYLCSAGPKTANYGYTFGSGTRLTVV.

This clonotype was seen many times. V usage is TRBV2 and J usage is TRBJ2-3; D uncertain. Germline values: CDR1 SNHLY, CDR2 FYNNEI. CDR3 length: 14 amino acids. Trimming shortened V by 3 bases and J by 5 bases, and 12 bases separated the two germline ends. The CDR3 sequence is CASSDRPWEDTQYF. CDR3 in DNA: TGTGCCAGCAGTGATCGACCCTGGGAAGATACGCAGTATTTT. Looking up the rest from reference TRBV2 and TRBJ2-3 gives the full variable domain: EPEVTQTPSHQVTQMGQEVILRCVPISNHLYFYWYRQILGQKVEFLVSFYNNEISEKSEIFDDQFSVERPDGSNFTLKIRSTKLEDSAMYFCASSDRPWEDTQYFGPGTRLTVL.

V gene TRBV29-1 combines with J gene TRBJ2-7; 8 positions match TRBD2. V gave up 2 bases and J gave up 6 bases; unmatched junction bases: 9. Germline V gene data show CDR1 as SQVTM and CDR2 as ANQGSEA. The CDR3 sequence is 14 residues long. CDR3: CSVELVTSVGEQYF. The CDR3, as DNA: TGCAGCGTTGAATTAGTGACTAGCGTTGGCGAGCAGTACTTC.